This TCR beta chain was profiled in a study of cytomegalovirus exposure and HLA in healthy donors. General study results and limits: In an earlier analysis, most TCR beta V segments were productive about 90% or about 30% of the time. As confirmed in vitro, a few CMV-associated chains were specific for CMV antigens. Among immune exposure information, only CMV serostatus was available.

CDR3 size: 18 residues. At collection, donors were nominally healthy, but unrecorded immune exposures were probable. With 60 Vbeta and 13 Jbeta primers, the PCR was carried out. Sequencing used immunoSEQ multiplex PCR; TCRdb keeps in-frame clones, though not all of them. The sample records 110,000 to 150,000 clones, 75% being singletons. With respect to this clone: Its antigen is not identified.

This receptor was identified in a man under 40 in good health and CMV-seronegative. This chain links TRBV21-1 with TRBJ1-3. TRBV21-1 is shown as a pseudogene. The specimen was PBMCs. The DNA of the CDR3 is TGTGCCAGCAGCAAATCTGAGACCGGGAGGAGGGAACGAAACACCATATATTTT. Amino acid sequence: CASSKSETGRRERNTIYF.